This T cell receptor (beta chain) was captured in a study of CD8+ T cells in alopecia areata. Findings and caveats of the study: Links between baseline CD8+ expansion and response need larger treated cohorts.

Once RNA had been extracted, it was reverse transcribed into cDNA to act as the sequencing template. This table comes from immunoSEQ multiplex PCR, and its TCRdb copy is limited to in-frame clones, with some not included. The sample records over 70,000 clones, about 71% being singletons. V lost 1 base and J 2 bases, leaving 12 bases between the germline ends. The CDR3 is 15 amino acids. Germline CDR1 is MGHRA and CDR2 is YSYEKL. The sample's treatment: oral pan-JAK inhibitor, 5-10 mg twice daily. On this clone: The target antigen is unknown.

The receptor was isolated from a human donor with alopecia areata. J is TRBJ2-7 and V is TRBV4-1; D tentatively fits TRBD1 or TRBD2 (5 bases each). Material: CD8+ T cells sorted from blood, obtained at week 24, from a patient treated with tofacitinib. The DNA for the CDR3 is TGCGCCAGCAGCCAAGTCTCAGGGAGAACCTACGAGCAGTACTTC. Protein sequence: CASSQVSGRTYEQYF.